The 27 T cell receptor beta chains in this list originate from one sample, sequenced in a study of control samples from healthy donors and cancer patients. Here immunoSEQ multiplex PCR was the method, and the copy in TCRdb shows in-frame clones only, minus some. In the table there are approximately 150,000 clones, 80% to 95% of which are singletons. The source material was blood. The source is a woman in her forties in good health.

The J gene is TRBJ2-7, the V gene TRBV4-1; 10 bases match TRBD1. This CDR3 is built from 17 residues. V gave up 1 base and J gave up 7 bases; unmatched junction bases: 13. CDR1 MGHRA and CDR2 YSYEKL come from the germline V gene. The CDR3 DNA reads TGCGCCAGCAGCCAAGTCTTCCCCGGGACAGGGGTCTTGGAGCAGTACTTC. Its protein product is CASSQVFPGTGVLEQYF.

The chain links TRBV19 to TRBJ1-2, with D unresolved. Germline CDR1 LNHDA, CDR2 SQIVND (reference sequence). The CDR3 contains 13 residues. V dropped 3 bases and J dropped 1 base, with 6 bases sitting between them. Written as DNA, the CDR3 is TGTGCCAGTAGTATTTGGGATAACTATGGCTACACCTTC. Amino acid sequence: CASSIWDNYGYTF. The full variable domain, its missing parts supplied by reference TRBV19 and TRBJ1-2, is DGGITQSPKYLFRKEGQNVTLSCEQNLNHDAMYWYRQDPGQGLRLIYYSQIVNDFQKGDIAEGYSVSREKKESFPLTVTSAQKNPTAFYLCASSIWDNYGYTFGSGTRLTVV.

The chain uses TRBV6-5 and TRBJ2-7; 12 nucleotides match TRBD2. CDR3 length: 15 residues. V was pared by 7 bases and J by 3 bases, with 7 bases of the junction left unmatched. Germline CDR1 and CDR2: MNHEY and SVGAGI. In nucleotides, the CDR3 is TGTGCCAGCAATCCTGGACTAGCGGGGAACTACGAGCAGTACTTC. Its translation: CASNPGLAGNYEQYF.

The CDR3: CASSLGRGDYNEQFF. The CDR3 DNA is TGTGCCAGCAGCCTGGGGAGGGGCGATTACAATGAGCAGTTCTTC. This chain uses TRBV2 with TRBJ2-1; 7 nucleotides align to TRBD2. This CDR3 has 15 residues. Germline CDR1 is SNHLY and CDR2 is FYNNEI. V shed 6 bases, J shed 4 bases, and the junction held 9 bases outside the gene matches.

This chain connects TRBV2 to TRBJ2-3; D is unresolved. The V and J ends lost 2 bases and 2 bases respectively, with 11 bases between them. The CDR3 length is 15 residues. CDR1 and CDR2 (germline): SNHLY, FYNNEI. CDR3 bases: TGTGCCAGCAGTGAAATTCGGTCAGCCACAGATACGCAGTATTTT. Translated, it gives CASSEIRSATDTQYF.

This rearrangement joins TRBV7-9 to TRBJ1-1; D gene ambiguous. The CDR3 runs 13 residues. V lost 5 bases, J lost 7 bases, and 14 bases lay in between. Germline V CDR1 and CDR2: SEHNR, FQNEAQ (reference sequence). In DNA form, the CDR3 reads TGTGCCAGCAGCCACCCGACGGAATTTGAAGCTTTCTTT. As protein: CASSHPTEFEAFF. Variable domain in full (rest from reference TRBV7-9 and TRBJ1-1): DTGVSQNPRHKITKRGQNVTFRCDPISEHNRLYWYRQTLGQGPEFLTYFQNEAQLEKSRLLSDRFSAERPKGSFSTLEIQRTEQGDSAMYLCASSHPTEFEAFFGQGTRLTVV.

The chain has TRBV11-3 and TRBJ2-3; D is uncertain. The germline V gene has CDR1 SGHNT and CDR2 YENEEA. V lost 3 bases to trimming and J lost 1 base, with 8 bases between them. CDR3 length: 14 residues. The CDR3 region has the DNA TGTGCCAGCAGCTTCGGTGGGGGCACAGATACGCAGTATTTT. Amino acid sequence: CASSFGGGTDTQYF.

The chain is built from TRBV9 and TRBJ2-2, with 7 bases fitting TRBD2. The CDR3 is made up of 19 amino acids. Germline V CDR1 and CDR2: SGDLS, YYNGEE. V was clipped by 0 bases and J by 7 bases; unmatched bases: 18. The CDR3 nucleotides read TGTGCCAGCAGCGTAGCTGATAGGGGACTAACACTTAGTGGCGGGGAGCTGTTTTTT. As protein: CASSVADRGLTLSGGELFF.

This chain joins TRBV15 and TRBJ1-6; 7 bases map to TRBD1. The germline V gene has CDR1 LNHNV and CDR2 YYDKDF (reference sequence). There are 14 residues in the CDR3. The V gene end was trimmed by 0 bases and the J gene end by 16 bases; junction bases not matched to a gene: 9. The CDR3 is CATSRDRTGIELHF. CDR3 nucleotide sequence: TGTGCCACCAGCAGAGATCGGACAGGCATAGAGCTCCACTTT.

This chain connects TRBV7-8 to TRBJ2-7; 7 bases agree with TRBD2. Germline-derived CDR1 and CDR2 are SGHVS and FQNEAQ. The CDR3 is made up of 14 amino acids. The V gene end was trimmed by 5 bases and the J gene end by 3 bases; junction bases not matched to a gene: 7. The CDR3: CASSTQAGSYEQYF. The CDR3 DNA reads TGTGCCAGCAGCACACAAGCGGGGAGCTACGAGCAGTACTTC.

The CDR3 loop is CASSSGTAGGGYTF. In nucleotides, the CDR3 is TGTGCCAGCAGCTCGGGGACCGCCGGGGGTGGCTACACCTTC. V and J are TRBV7-3 and TRBJ1-2; tentatively, D is TRBD1 (5 bases). V lost 4 bases to trimming and J lost 7 bases, with 16 bases between them. CDR1 is SGHTA and CDR2 is FQGTGA in the germline V gene. This CDR3 region has 14 residues.

The rearrangement links TRBV7-6 to TRBJ1-1; D remains ambiguous. Per germline, CDR1 SGHVS and CDR2 FNYEAQ. Trimming took off 0 bases at V and 0 bases at J, with 8 bases between the two ends. This CDR3 is 15 amino acids long. This chain's CDR3 is CASSLAGGLNTEAFF. CDR3 in DNA: TGTGCCAGCAGCTTAGCGGGCGGTTTGAACACTGAAGCTTTCTTT.

The J gene is TRBJ1-6, the V gene TRBV19; 10 bases align to TRBD1. V lost 8 bases, J lost 9 bases, and 4 bases stayed unmatched. Germline-derived CDR1 and CDR2 are LNHDA and SQIVND (reference sequence). The CDR3 covers 13 residues. The CDR3: CASRTGGSSPLHF. CDR3 sequence (DNA): TGTGCCAGTCGGACAGGGGGTTCTTCACCCCTCCACTTT.

This chain uses TRBV11-3 with TRBJ2-2; D gene ambiguous. The CDR3 covers 12 residues. From germline, CDR1 is SGHNT and CDR2 YENEEA. The V gene lost 1 base and the J gene lost 12 bases, with 9 bases spanning the gap. The DNA of the CDR3 is TGTGCCAGCAGCTTAGTCCCGACCCAGCTGTTTTTT. It specifies CASSLVPTQLFF. Combining the CDR3 with reference TRBV11-3 and TRBJ2-2 gives the whole variable domain EAGVVQSPRYKIIEKKQPVAFWCNPISGHNTLYWYLQNLGQGPELLIRYENEEAVDDSQLPKDRFSAERLKGVDSTLKIQPAELGDSAVYLCASSLVPTQLFFGEGSRLTVL.

The V call is TRBV5-5, the J call TRBJ1-1; D uncertain. The germline V and J ends were trimmed by 1 base and 3 bases, with 13 bases remaining between them. The germline V gene encodes CDR1 SGHKS and CDR2 YYEKEE (reference sequence). There are 15 residues in the CDR3. In nucleotides, the CDR3 is TGTGCCAGCAGCTTGTCTTTTTACGGGGACACTGAAGCTTTCTTT. Its protein product is CASSLSFYGDTEAFF. Filled out from reference TRBV5-5 and TRBJ1-1, the complete variable domain reads DAGVTQSPTHLIKTRGQQVTLRCSPISGHKSVSWYQQVLGQGPQFIFQYYEKEERGRGNFPDRFSARQFPNYSSELNVNALLLGDSALYLCASSLSFYGDTEAFFGQGTRLTVV.

The chain recombines TRBV18 with TRBJ2-3; tentative D call: TRBD1 (5 bases). Germline-derived CDR1 and CDR2 are KGHSH and LQKENI. Between the trimmed V and J ends, which lost 11 bases and 4 bases, there was a span of 13 bases. This CDR3 spans 12 amino acids. This CDR3 is CAPGLGADTQYF. CDR3 DNA sequence: TGTGCCCCAGGGTTAGGAGCAGATACGCAGTATTTT.

The J gene is TRBJ2-1, the V gene TRBV3-1 (or the pseudogene TRBV3-2); D is undetermined. The CDR3 spans 15 residues. V was clipped by 0 bases and J by 6 bases, with 12 bases between them. The germline V gene encodes CDR1 LGHDT and CDR2 YNNKEL (reference sequence). CDR3 nucleotides: TGTGCCAGCAGCCAAGATCTAGAGCGAGGCAATGAGCAGTTCTTC. Translated, it gives CASSQDLERGNEQFF.

The chain recombines TRBV3-1 (or the pseudogene TRBV3-2) with TRBJ1-1; D remains unclear. The CDR3 is 14 amino acids. Trimming pared 6 bases from V and 2 bases from J, leaving 13 bases between. Looked up from germline, CDR1 is LGHDT and CDR2 is YNNKEL (reference sequence). The CDR3 DNA is TGTGCCAGCAGTCCTTTCGGGGTAAACACTGAAGCTTTCTTT. It yields the protein CASSPFGVNTEAFF.

This clone was seen once. The V call is TRBV28, the J call TRBJ1-1; D possibly corresponds to TRBD1 (6 bases). The CDR3 runs 14 residues. The V end was cut by 6 bases, the J end by 4 bases, with 15 bases between. CDR1 and CDR2 from the germline V gene are MDHEN and SYDVKM. CDR3 residues: CASRTTGGLTEAFF. CDR3 DNA sequence: TGTGCCAGCAGGACGACAGGAGGGCTCACTGAAGCTTTCTTT.

This clone was found a few times. The rearrangement uses TRBV7-9 and TRBJ2-7; the D gene is possibly TRBD2 (6 bases). Germline V gene lookup returns CDR1 SEHNR and CDR2 FQNEAQ (reference sequence). The CDR3 runs to 15 residues. V lost 8 bases to trimming and J lost 5 bases, with 22 bases between them. DNA of the CDR3: TGTGCCAGCGGGGCCCCGGGATCGGGGGTCCACGAGCAGTACTTC. Translated, it gives CASGAPGSGVHEQYF.

The chain uses TRBV10-3 and TRBJ2-3, with D hard to call. The ends were cut back, 3 bases at V and 0 bases at J, with 10 bases in the middle. CDR3 length: 15 amino acids. CDR1 is ENHRY and CDR2 is SYGVKD in the germline V gene. The CDR3 nucleotides read TGTGCCATCAGTGATTCCCGTGGAAGCACAGATACGCAGTATTTT. It encodes CAISDSRGSTDTQYF.

A single count supports this clone. The chain uses TRBV5-5 and TRBJ2-5, with 11 bases lining up with TRBD2. CDR3 length: 16 amino acids. Looked up from germline, CDR1 is SGHKS and CDR2 is YYEKEE (reference sequence). V lost 0 bases and J lost 2; bases outside the gene matches: 3. DNA for the CDR3: TGTGCCAGCAGCTTGGCGCTAGCGGGGGGTCAAGAGACCCAGTACTTC. This translates into CASSLALAGGQETQYF.

The V and J genes are TRBV3-1 (or the pseudogene TRBV3-2) and TRBJ2-3; 11 positions match TRBD2. CDR3 length: 16 residues. V shed 5 bases and J 5 bases; nucleotides not matched to a gene: 9. CDR1 and CDR2 (germline): LGHDT, YNNKEL (reference sequence). This CDR3 reads CASSVQTSGDLDTQYF. The CDR3 DNA sequence: TGTGCCAGCAGCGTCCAGACTAGCGGGGACTTAGATACGCAGTATTTT.

This chain joins TRBV6-5 and TRBJ1-5, with D uncertain. CDR1 is MNHEY and CDR2 is SVGAGI in the germline V gene. V gave up 0 bases and J gave up 6 bases, with 6 bases separating them. The CDR3 totals 13 residues. The CDR3 coding sequence is TGTGCCAGCAGTTACTCGCCTGGTCAGCCCCAGCATTTT. It codes for CASSYSPGQPQHF.

The chain is built from TRBV20-1 and TRBJ1-2; D is perhaps TRBD1 (5 bases). Germline V gene sequence: CDR1 DFQATT, CDR2 SNEGSKA (reference sequence). Trimming took 3 bases from V and 3 from J, leaving 11 bases between them. The CDR3 extends over 13 amino acids. For the CDR3, the DNA is TGCAGTGCTAGTGACGAGGGGTACTATGGCTACACCTTC. This translates into CSASDEGYYGYTF.

CDR3 residues: CATSSRQSPYGYTF. In nucleotides, the CDR3 is TGTGCCACCAGCAGCCGACAGAGTCCCTATGGCTACACCTTC. J is TRBJ1-2 and V is TRBV15; possible D gene TRBD1, 5 bases. Trimming removed 3 bases from V and 4 bases from J, with 12 bases in between. The CDR3 contains 14 residues. Germline V gene data show CDR1 as LNHNV and CDR2 as YYDKDF (reference sequence).

The chain links TRBV6-5 to TRBJ2-5; no clear D gene. The CDR3 sequence is 13 residues long. CDR1 MNHEY and CDR2 SVGAGI come from the germline V gene. Deletions cut 8 bases from V and 5 bases from J, with 15 bases between. In nucleotides, the CDR3 is TGTGCCAGCGAGTGGAGCACCAAGGAGACCCAGTACTTC. Translating gives CASEWSTKETQYF.